This T cell receptor beta chain was profiled in a study of blood T cell repertoires in COVID-19. Study-wide background: COVID-19 samples from acute and convalescent phases originated in the United States, Italy and Spain. Sample material is recorded as cDNA or gDNA derived from T cells, B-cell-depleted T cells, or PBMCs.

Germline lookup yields CDR1 SQVTM and CDR2 ANQGSEA. This CDR3 has 14 residues. Deletions cut 6 bases from V and 1 base from J, with 15 bases between. Cohort placement rested on clinical history that participants reported themselves. Profiling relied on immunoSEQ multiplex PCR, and the TCRdb table lists in-frame clones only, not all of them. Among some 530,000 clones listed, approximately 90% were seen once. The rearrangement links TRBV29-1 to TRBJ1-2; a weak D match, TRBD1 (5 bases). This clonotype was sampled from a woman aged 60-75 years who had recovered from COVID-19. Sequencing was carried out using PBMCs or T cells enriched from blood (not recorded which). CDR3 in amino acids: CSVLGDSINYGYTF. The DNA for the CDR3 is TGCAGCGTCCTCGGGGACTCAATTAACTATGGCTACACCTTC.